This T cell receptor beta chain appears in the sequencing data of a study of metastatic and nonmetastatic thyroid tumors. Study as a whole: Comparison of repertoires was carried out across blood and tumor or nodule tissue from malignant and benign thyroid patients.

All patients reached thyroid surgery having received no treatment beforehand. This clone was observed many times. What it binds is not known. The study's findings and limits: The reported finding was significantly higher TCR beta diversity in malignant thyroid tumors relative to benign nodules, in blood and tumor.

Germline values: CDR1 SNHLY, CDR2 FYNNEI. The V and J ends lost 1 base and 6 bases respectively, with 13 bases between them. This CDR3 is built from 15 residues. Per the original data handling: Variation in CDR3 across clinicopathological groups served as the basis for constructing a distant-metastasis classifier in papillary thyroid cancer. TCRdb re-called clones from the PCR reads using MiXCR. Clone size and V and J calls follow TCRdb, not the original study. The sample consists of over 20,000 clones, around 13% of them appearing once. This chain joins TRBV2 and TRBJ1-5; D is uncertain. Material for sequencing was blood. This receptor was taken from a female donor with papillary thyroid cancer or a benign thyroid nodule (not recorded which). Some clones in this sample may be carry-over from other donors' samples. This CDR3 reads CASSEGIGNLQPQHF. The CDR3 nucleotides read TGTGCCAGCAGTGAAGGTATCGGGAATCTTCAGCCCCAGCATTTT. Using reference TRBV2 and TRBJ1-5 for the parts outside the CDR3, the full variable domain is EPEVTQTPSHQVTQMGQEVILRCVPISNHLYFYWYRQILGQKVEFLVSFYNNEISEKSEIFDDQFSVERPDGSNFTLKIRSTKLEDSAMYFCASSEGIGNLQPQHFGDGTRLSIL.